The entry below gives a single T cell receptor (beta chain) sequence along with its context. Its antigen is unidentified. This table comes from immunoSEQ multiplex PCR, and its TCRdb copy is limited to in-frame clones, with some not included. Among about 59,000 clones, roughly 84% were seen once, and the ten largest hold roughly 2%. This entry belongs to a study of OX40 agonist ivuxolimab in advanced cancers. At the level of the study: Mean age approximately 66 years, range 23 to 79; nearly 85% male.

The study's findings and limits: Fewer expanded clones were found on average in CD4+ than in CD8+ T cells.

This CDR3 spans 13 amino acids. Deletions cut 2 bases from V and 2 bases from J, with 4 bases between. CDR1 MNHEY and CDR2 SMNVEV come from the germline V gene (reference sequence). This material consisted of CD4+ or CD8+ T cells sorted from blood, taken in a trial of the OX40 agonist ivuxolimab. This sequence joins TRBV27 and TRBJ2-4; no clear D. This clonotype was obtained from an adult with an advanced solid tumor such as melanoma, head and neck, liver or kidney cancer. CDR3 residues: CASSLGPKNIQYF. CDR3 bases: TGTGCCAGCAGTTTAGGACCCAAAAACATTCAGTACTTC.